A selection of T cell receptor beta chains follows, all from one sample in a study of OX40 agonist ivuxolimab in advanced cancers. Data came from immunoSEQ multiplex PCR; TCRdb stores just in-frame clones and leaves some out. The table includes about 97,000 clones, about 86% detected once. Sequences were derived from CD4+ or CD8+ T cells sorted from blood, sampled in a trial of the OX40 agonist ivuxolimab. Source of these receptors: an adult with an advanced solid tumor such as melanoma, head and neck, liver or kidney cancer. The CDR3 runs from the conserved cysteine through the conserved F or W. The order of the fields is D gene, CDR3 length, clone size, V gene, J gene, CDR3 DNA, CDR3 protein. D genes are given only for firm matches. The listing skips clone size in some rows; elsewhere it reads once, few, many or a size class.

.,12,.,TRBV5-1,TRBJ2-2,TGCGCCAGCAGCTGGCTCACCGGGGAGCTGTTTTTT,CASSWLTGELFF
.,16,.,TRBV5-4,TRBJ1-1,TGTGCCAGCAGCGGTGGGTTTGGGAGGGTGAACACTGAAGCTTTCTTT,CASSGGFGRVNTEAFF
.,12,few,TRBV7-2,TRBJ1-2,TGTGCCAGCAGCTTGAACCAGGATGGCTACACCTTC,CASSLNQDGYTF
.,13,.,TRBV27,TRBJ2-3,TGTGCCAGCTCTTTCGGACGGGAGGATACGCAGTATTTT,CASSFGREDTQYF
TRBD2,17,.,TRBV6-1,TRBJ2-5,TGTGCCAGCAGTGAAATGGTAGCGGGGGGGCTGGGAGAGACCCAGTACTTC,CASSEMVAGGLGETQYF
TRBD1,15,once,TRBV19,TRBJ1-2,TGTGCCAGTAGTAGACAATTGGACAGGGCCTATGGCTACACCTTC,CASSRQLDRAYGYTF
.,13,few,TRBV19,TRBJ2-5,TGTGCCAGTAGCCCTCAGGGAGGAGAGACCCAGTACTTC,CASSPQGGETQYF
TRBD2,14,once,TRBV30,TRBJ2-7,TGTGCCTGCCGGGGGGGAGCGGGAACCTACGAGCAGTACTTC,CACRGGAGTYEQYF
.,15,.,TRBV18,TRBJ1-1,TGTGCCAGCTCTCGGGTGATGGGCTGGGACACTGAAGCTTTCTTT,CASSRVMGWDTEAFF
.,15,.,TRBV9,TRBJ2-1,TGTGCCAGCAGCGTAGATCCAGTAGGCGGCAATGAGCAGTTCTTC,CASSVDPVGGNEQFF
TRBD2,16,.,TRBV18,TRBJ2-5,TGTGCCAGCTCACCCGAGGTAGCGGGGGCCACGGAGACCCAGTACTTC,CASSPEVAGATETQYF
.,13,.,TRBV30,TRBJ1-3,TGTGCCTGGAGTACTGGACAGGGAAACACCATATATTTT,CAWSTGQGNTIYF
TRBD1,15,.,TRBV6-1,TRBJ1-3,TGTGCCAGCAGTGTAGGACAGGGAAGCCGAAACACCATATATTTT,CASSVGQGSRNTIYF
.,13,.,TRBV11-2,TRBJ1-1,TGTGCCAGCAGCTTAGGCAGGGTAAGAGAAGCTTTCTTT,CASSLGRVREAFF
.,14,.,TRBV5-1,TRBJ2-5,TGCGCCAGCAGCTTGGGAGGGGCACAAGAGACCCAGTACTTC,CASSLGGAQETQYF
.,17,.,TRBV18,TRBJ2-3,TGTGCCAGCTCACGAGGGGTGGACCTAGGTAGCACAGATACGCAGTATTTT,CASSRGVDLGSTDTQYF
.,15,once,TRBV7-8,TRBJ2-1,TGTGCCAGCAGCTTATGGCGGACGGAGGTAAATGAGCAGTTCTTC,CASSLWRTEVNEQFF
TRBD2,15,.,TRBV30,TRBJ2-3,TGTGCCTGGATCCCTGGCGCGGGAGACCCCGATACGCAGTATTTT,CAWIPGAGDPDTQYF
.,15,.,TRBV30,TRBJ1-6,TGTGCCTGGAGCCCAATGCTCGACCGGAGGTCACCCCTCCACTTT,CAWSPMLDRRSPLHF
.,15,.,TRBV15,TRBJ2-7,TGTGCCACCAGCAGAGATCGAGGGGGGATGGACGAGCAGTACTTC,CATSRDRGGMDEQYF
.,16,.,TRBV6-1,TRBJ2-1,TGTGCCAGCAGTGAAGCCTATGGCGGGTATTACAATGAGCAGTTCTTC,CASSEAYGGYYNEQFF
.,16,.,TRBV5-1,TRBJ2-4,TGCGCCAGCAGCCCCGGGGCTCCTGGAGCCAAAAACATTCAGTACTTC,CASSPGAPGAKNIQYF
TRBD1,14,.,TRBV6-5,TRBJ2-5,TGTGCCAGCAGTTACTCGACAGGGACCGAGACCCAGTACTTC,CASSYSTGTETQYF
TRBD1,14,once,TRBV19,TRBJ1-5,TGTGCCAGTAGTATAAAACAGGGGAATCAGCCCCAGCATTTT,CASSIKQGNQPQHF
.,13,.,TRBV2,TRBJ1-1,TGTGCCAGCAGTGCTTTAGGGGACACTGAAGCTTTCTTT,CASSALGDTEAFF
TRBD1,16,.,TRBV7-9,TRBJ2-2,TGTGCCAGCAGCCTGCGGACAGGGGGCAGCACCGGGGAGCTGTTTTTT,CASSLRTGGSTGELFF
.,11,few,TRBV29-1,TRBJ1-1,TGCAGCGTTGAGGCGGGACGCCGAGCTTTCTTT,CSVEAGRRAFF
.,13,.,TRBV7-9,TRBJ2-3,TGTGCCAGCAGCCCTTGGGGCACAGATACGCAGTATTTT,CASSPWGTDTQYF
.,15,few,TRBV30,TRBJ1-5,TGTGCCTGGAGTAAGTGGGGGAATAGCAATCAGCCCCAGCATTTT,CAWSKWGNSNQPQHF
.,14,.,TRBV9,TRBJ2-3,TGTGCCAGCAGCGTAGATGGGGTAACAGATACGCAGTATTTT,CASSVDGVTDTQYF
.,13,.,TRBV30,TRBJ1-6,TGTGCCTGGAGTGGGCAGAGCACTTCACCCCTCCACTTT,CAWSGQSTSPLHF
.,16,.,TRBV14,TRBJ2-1,TGTGCCAGCAGCCAAGTACCAACGGGGGCGGTGGATGAGCAGTTCTTC,CASSQVPTGAVDEQFF
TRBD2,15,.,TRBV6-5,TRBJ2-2,TGTGCCAGCAGAGTCGGGGGGGCGAACACCGGGGAGCTGTTTTTT,CASRVGGANTGELFF
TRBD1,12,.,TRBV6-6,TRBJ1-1,TGTGCCAGCAGTCTAGGGGGCGGGGAAGCTTTCTTT,CASSLGGGEAFF
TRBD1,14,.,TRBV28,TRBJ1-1,TGTGCCAGCAGTTCCGGACAGGGATGGACTGAAGCTTTCTTT,CASSSGQGWTEAFF
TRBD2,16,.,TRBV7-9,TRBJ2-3,TGTGCCAGCAGCTTAGATCTAGCGGGGCGCACAGATACGCAGTATTTT,CASSLDLAGRTDTQYF
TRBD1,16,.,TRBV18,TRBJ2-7,TGTGCCAGCTCACCGCGACGGGACAGGGGGTTTTACGAGCAGTACTTC,CASSPRRDRGFYEQYF
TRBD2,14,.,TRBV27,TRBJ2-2,TGTGCCAGCAGTTTATTGACTAGCCCCCGGGAGCTGTTTTTT,CASSLLTSPRELFF
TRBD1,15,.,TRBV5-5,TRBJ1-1,TGTGCCAGCAGCTCACGAGGACAGGGGAACACTGAAGCTTTCTTT,CASSSRGQGNTEAFF
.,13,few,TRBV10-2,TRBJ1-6,TGCGCCAGCAGAGGGGCAGGGGATTCACCCCTCCACTTT,CASRGAGDSPLHF
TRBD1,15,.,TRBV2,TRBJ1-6,TGTGCCAGCAAATCAACCGGGACAGGGGATTCACCCCTCCACTTT,CASKSTGTGDSPLHF
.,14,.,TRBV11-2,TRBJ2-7,TGTGCCAGCAGCGGCCAGCTCCTGAGCTACGAGCAGTACTTC,CASSGQLLSYEQYF
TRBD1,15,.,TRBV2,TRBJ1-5,TGTGCCAGCAGTGGTATTACAGGGGGCAATCAGCCCCAGCATTTT,CASSGITGGNQPQHF
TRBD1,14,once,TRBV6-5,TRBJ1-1,TGTGCCAGCAGTTACTTCGGACAGGGTTCTGAAGCTTTCTTT,CASSYFGQGSEAFF
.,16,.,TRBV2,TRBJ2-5,TGTGCCAGCACCGAAACGGTAGTACTATACGGCGGGACCCAGTACTTC,CASTETVVLYGGTQYF
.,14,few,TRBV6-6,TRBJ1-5,TGTGCCAGCAGTTTACCGGTCCGCAATCAGCCCCAGCATTTT,CASSLPVRNQPQHF
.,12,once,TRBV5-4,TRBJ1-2,TGTGCCAGCGGGTCTGCTAACTATGGCTACACCTTC,CASGSANYGYTF
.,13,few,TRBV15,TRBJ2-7,TGTGCCACCCGGACCGGTTCCTCCTACGAGCAGTACTTC,CATRTGSSYEQYF
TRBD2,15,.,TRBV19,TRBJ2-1,TGTGCCAGTAGTAATAGCGGGAGGGCCGCCAATGAGCAGTTCTTC,CASSNSGRAANEQFF
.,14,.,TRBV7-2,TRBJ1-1,TGTGCCAGCAGCCTTAGCTACGCGAACACTGAAGCTTTCTTT,CASSLSYANTEAFF
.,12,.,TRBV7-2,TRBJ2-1,TGTGCCAGCACCAACTTCCTAGCGGAGCAGTTCTTC,CASTNFLAEQFF
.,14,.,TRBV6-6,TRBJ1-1,TGTGCCAGCAGTTACCCGGGGACTGCCCTTGGCGCTTTCTTT,CASSYPGTALGAFF
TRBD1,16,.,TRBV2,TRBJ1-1,TGTGCCAGCAGCCACCTTAGACAGGGAGGTGACACTGAAGCTTTCTTT,CASSHLRQGGDTEAFF
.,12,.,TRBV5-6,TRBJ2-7,TGTGCCAGCAGCTTAGGTAGAGGCGAGCAGTACTTC,CASSLGRGEQYF
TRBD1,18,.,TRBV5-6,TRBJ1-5,TGTGCCAGCAGCCGGACAGGGAGTTTAGGTAATAGCAATCAGCCCCAGCATTTT,CASSRTGSLGNSNQPQHF
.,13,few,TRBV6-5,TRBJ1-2,TGTGCCAGCAGGTGGGGACACGGCTATGGCTACACCTTC,CASRWGHGYGYTF
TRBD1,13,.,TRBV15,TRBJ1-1,TGTGCCACCAGCCTCAGGGGGCAGACTGAAGCTTTCTTT,CATSLRGQTEAFF